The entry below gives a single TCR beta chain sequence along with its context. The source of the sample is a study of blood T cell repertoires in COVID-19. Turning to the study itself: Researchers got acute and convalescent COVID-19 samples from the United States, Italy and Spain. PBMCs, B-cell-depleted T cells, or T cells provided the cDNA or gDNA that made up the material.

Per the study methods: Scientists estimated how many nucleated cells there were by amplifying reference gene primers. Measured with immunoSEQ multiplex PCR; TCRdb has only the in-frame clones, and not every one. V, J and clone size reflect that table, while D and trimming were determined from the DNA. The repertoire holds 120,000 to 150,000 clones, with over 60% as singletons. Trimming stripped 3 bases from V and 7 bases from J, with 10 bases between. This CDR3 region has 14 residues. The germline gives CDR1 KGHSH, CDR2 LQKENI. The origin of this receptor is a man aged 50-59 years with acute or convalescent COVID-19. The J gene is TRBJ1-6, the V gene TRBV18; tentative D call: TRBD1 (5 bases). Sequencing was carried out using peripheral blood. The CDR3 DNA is TGTGCCAGCTCACCCGACAGAACAAATTCACCCCTCCACTTT. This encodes CASSPDRTNSPLHF.